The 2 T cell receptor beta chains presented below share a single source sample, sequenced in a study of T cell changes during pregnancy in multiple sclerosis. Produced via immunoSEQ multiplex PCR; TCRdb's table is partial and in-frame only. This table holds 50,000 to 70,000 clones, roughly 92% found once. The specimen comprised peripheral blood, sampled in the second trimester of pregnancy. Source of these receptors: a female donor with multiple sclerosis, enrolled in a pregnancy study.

The CDR3 here is CASTQRGLAGGRSYEQYF. For the CDR3, the DNA is TGTGCCAGTACCCAACGCGGACTAGCGGGAGGTCGCTCCTACGAGCAGTACTTC. This chain connects TRBV19 to TRBJ2-7, with 14 bases matching TRBD2. The CDR3 extends over 18 amino acids. CDR1 and CDR2 from the germline V gene are LNHDA and SQIVND (reference sequence). The V and J ends lost 7 bases and 0 bases, in that order; junction bases with no gene match: 11.

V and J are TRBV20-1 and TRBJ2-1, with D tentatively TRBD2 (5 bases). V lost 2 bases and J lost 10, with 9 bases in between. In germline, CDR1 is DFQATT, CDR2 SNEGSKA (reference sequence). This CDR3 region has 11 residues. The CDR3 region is CSARNAGEQFF. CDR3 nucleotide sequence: TGCAGTGCTAGAAATGCGGGCGAGCAGTTCTTC.